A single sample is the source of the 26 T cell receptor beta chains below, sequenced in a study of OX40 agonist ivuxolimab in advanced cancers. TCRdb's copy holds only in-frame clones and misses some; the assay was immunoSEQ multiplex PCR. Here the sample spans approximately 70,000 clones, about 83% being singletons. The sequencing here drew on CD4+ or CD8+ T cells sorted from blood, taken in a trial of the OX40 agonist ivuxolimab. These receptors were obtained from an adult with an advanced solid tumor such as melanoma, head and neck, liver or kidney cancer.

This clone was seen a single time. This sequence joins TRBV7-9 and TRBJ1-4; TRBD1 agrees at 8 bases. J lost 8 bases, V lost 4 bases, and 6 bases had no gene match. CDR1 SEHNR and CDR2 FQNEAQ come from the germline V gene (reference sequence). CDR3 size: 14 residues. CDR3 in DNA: TGTGCCAGCAGCTATCAGGGGGCGAGGGAAAAACTGTTTTTT. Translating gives CASSYQGAREKLFF.

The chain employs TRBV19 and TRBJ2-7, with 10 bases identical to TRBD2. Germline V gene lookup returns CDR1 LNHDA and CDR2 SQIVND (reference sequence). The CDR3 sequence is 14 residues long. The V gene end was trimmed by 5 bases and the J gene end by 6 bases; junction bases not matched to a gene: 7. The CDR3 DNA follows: TGTGCCAGTAGTCATCTAGCGGGAGTTCGCGAGCAGTACTTC. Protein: CASSHLAGVREQYF.

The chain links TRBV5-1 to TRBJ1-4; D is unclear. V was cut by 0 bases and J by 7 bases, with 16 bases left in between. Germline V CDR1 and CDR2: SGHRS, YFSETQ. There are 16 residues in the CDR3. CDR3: CASSLGARSSGEKLFF. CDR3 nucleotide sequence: TGCGCCAGCAGCTTGGGGGCACGGTCGTCCGGTGAAAAACTGTTTTTT.

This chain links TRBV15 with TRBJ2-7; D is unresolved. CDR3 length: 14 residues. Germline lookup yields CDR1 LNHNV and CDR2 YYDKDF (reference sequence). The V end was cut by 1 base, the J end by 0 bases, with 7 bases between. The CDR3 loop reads CATSRVRSSYEQYF. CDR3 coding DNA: TGTGCCACCAGCAGAGTCCGGAGCTCCTACGAGCAGTACTTC.

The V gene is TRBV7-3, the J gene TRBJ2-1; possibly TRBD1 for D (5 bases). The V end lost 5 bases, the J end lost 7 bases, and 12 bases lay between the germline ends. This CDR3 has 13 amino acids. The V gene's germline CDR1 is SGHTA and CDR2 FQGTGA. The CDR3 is CASSRSRENEQFF. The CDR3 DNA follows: TGTGCCAGCAGCAGGAGCAGGGAAAATGAGCAGTTCTTC.

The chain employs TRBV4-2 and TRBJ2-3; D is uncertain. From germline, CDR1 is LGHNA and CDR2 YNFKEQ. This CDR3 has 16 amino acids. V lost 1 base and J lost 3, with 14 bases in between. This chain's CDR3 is CASSQAVADLTDTQYF. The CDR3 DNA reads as TGTGCCAGCAGCCAAGCGGTGGCGGACCTTACAGATACGCAGTATTTT.

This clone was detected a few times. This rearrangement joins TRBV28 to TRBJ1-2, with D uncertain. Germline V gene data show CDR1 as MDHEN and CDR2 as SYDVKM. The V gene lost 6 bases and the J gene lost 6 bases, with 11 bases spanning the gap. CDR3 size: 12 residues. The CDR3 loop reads CASSLSLHGYTF. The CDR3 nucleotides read TGTGCCAGCAGCCTCTCCCTGCATGGCTACACCTTC.

The CDR3 DNA sequence: TGTGCCAGCAGTATAACGGGGGGGACGTTCGAGACCCAGTACTTC. Translated, it gives CASSITGGTFETQYF. The genes are TRBV14 and TRBJ2-5, with 8 positions matching TRBD2. The J segment lost 5 bases and the V segment lost 6 bases, leaving 11 bases of the junction unmatched. Germline V gene data show CDR1 as SGHDN and CDR2 as FVKESK. The CDR3 runs to 15 residues.

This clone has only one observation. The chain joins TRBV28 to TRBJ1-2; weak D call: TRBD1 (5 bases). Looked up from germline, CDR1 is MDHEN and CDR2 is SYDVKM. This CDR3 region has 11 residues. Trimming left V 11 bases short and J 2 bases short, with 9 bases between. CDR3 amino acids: CAAGKNYGYTF. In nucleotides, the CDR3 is TGTGCCGCAGGGAAAAACTATGGCTACACCTTC.

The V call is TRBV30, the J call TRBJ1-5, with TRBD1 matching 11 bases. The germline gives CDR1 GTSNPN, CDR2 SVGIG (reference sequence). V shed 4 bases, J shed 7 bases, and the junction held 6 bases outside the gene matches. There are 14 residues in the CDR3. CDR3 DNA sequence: TGTGCCTGGAAGGGCGGGACAGGGGGACAGCCCCAGCATTTT. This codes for CAWKGGTGGQPQHF.

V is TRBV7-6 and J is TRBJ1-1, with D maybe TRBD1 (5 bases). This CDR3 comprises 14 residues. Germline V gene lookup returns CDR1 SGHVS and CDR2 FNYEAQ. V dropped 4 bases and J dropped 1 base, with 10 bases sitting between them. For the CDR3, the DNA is TGTGCCAGCAGCTCGACAGTCCGGAACACTGAAGCTTTCTTT. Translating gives CASSSTVRNTEAFF. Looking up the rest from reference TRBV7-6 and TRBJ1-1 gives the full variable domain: GAGVSQSPRYKVTKRGQDVALRCDPISGHVSLYWYRQALGQGPEFLTYFNYEAQQDKSGLPNDRFSAERPEGSISTLTIQRTEQRDSAMYRCASSSTVRNTEAFFGQGTRLTVV.

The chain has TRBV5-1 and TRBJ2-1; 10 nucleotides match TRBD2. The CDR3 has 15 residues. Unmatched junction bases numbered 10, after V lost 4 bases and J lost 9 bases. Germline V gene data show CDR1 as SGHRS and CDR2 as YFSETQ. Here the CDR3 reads CASSPSTSGALEQFF. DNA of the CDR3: TGCGCCAGCAGCCCATCAACTAGCGGGGCGCTTGAGCAGTTCTTC.

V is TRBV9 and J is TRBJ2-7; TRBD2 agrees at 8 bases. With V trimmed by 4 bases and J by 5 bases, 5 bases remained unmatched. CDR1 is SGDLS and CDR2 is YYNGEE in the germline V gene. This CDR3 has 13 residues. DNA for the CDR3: TGTGCCAGCAGCCCGGGGGGGCGGGACGAGCAGTACTTC. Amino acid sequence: CASSPGGRDEQYF.

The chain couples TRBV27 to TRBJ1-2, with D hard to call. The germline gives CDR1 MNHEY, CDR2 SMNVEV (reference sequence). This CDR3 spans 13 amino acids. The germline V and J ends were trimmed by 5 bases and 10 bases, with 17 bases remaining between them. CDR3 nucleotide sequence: TGTGCCAGCAGTGCGAAGGGATCGATGGACTACACCTTC. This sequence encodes CASSAKGSMDYTF.

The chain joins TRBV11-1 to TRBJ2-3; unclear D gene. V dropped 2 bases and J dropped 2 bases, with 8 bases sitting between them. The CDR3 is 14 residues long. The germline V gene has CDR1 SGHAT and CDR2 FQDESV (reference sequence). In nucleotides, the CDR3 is TGTGCCAGCAGCTTACGGCAGAACACAGATACGCAGTATTTT. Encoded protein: CASSLRQNTDTQYF.

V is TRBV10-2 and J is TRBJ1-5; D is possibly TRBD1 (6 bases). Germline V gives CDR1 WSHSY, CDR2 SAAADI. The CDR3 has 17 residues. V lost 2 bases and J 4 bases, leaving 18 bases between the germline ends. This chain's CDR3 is CASSEPPRGGRNQPQHF. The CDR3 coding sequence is TGCGCCAGCAGTGAGCCCCCTAGGGGGGGCCGAAATCAGCCCCAGCATTTT.

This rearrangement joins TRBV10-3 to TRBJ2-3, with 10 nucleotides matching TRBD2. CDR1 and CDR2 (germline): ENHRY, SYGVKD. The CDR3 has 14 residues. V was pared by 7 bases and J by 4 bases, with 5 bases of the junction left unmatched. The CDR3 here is CAIKPGLASDTQYF. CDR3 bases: TGTGCCATCAAACCGGGACTAGCGTCAGATACGCAGTATTTT.

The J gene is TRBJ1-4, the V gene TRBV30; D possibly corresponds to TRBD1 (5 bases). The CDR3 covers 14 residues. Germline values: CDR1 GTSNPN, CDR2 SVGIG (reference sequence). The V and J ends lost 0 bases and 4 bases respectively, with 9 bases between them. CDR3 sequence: CAWSVVGGNEKLFF. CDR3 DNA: TGTGCCTGGAGTGTCGTTGGGGGTAATGAAAAACTGTTTTTT.

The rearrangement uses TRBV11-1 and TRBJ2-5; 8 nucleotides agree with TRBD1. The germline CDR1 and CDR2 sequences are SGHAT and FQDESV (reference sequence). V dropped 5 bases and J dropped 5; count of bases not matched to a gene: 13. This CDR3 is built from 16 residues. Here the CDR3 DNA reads TGTGCCAGCAGCGCTTGGGCGCCAGGGGGCTCGGAGACCCAGTACTTC. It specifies CASSAWAPGGSETQYF.

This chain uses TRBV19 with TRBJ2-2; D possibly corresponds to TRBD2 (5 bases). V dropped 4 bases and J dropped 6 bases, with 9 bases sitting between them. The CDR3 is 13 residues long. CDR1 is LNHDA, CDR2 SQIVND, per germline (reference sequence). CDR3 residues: CASSRGWAGELFF. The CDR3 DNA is TGTGCCAGTAGTAGAGGGTGGGCCGGGGAGCTGTTTTTT.

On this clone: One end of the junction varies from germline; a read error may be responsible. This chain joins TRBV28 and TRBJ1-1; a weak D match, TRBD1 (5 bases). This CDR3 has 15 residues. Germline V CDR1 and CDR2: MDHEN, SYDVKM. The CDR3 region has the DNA TGTGCCAGCAGCTTATTGGACAAGGGGAACACTGAAGCTTTCTTT. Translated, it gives CASSLLDKGNTEAFF.

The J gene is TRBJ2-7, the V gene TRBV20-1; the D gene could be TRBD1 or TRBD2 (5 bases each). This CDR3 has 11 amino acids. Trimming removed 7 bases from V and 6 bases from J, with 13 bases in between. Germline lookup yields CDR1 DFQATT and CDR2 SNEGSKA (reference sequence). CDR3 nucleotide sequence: TGCAGTGTACTAGAGGGGCGCGAGCAGTACTTC. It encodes CSVLEGREQYF.

The CDR3 DNA reads TGTGCCAGCGGAGATTCCTACGAGCAGTACTTC. Protein: CASGDSYEQYF. The V and J genes are TRBV6-5 and TRBJ2-7; D remains ambiguous. CDR3 size: 11 residues. From germline, CDR1 is MNHEY and CDR2 SVGAGI. V lost 8 bases and J 1 base, leaving 6 bases between the germline ends.

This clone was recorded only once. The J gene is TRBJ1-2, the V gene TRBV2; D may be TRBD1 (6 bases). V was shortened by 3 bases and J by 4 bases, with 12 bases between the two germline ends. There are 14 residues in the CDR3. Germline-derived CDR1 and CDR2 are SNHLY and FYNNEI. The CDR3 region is CASSDQGIPYGYTF. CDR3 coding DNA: TGTGCCAGCAGTGACCAGGGGATCCCCTATGGCTACACCTTC. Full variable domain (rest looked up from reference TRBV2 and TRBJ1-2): EPEVTQTPSHQVTQMGQEVILRCVPISNHLYFYWYRQILGQKVEFLVSFYNNEISEKSEIFDDQFSVERPDGSNFTLKIRSTKLEDSAMYFCASSDQGIPYGYTFGSGTRLTVV.

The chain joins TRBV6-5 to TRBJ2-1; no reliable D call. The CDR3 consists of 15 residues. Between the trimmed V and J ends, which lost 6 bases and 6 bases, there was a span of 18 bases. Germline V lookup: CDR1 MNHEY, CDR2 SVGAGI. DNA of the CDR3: TGTGCCAGCAGCCAAGATCTACGAATCGCCAATGAGCAGTTCTTC. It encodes CASSQDLRIANEQFF.

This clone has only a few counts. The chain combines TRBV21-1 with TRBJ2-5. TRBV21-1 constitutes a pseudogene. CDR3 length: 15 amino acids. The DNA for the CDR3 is TGTGCCAGCAGCTCCCCCGTAGGACACCAAGAGACCCAGTACTTC. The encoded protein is CASSSPVGHQETQYF.